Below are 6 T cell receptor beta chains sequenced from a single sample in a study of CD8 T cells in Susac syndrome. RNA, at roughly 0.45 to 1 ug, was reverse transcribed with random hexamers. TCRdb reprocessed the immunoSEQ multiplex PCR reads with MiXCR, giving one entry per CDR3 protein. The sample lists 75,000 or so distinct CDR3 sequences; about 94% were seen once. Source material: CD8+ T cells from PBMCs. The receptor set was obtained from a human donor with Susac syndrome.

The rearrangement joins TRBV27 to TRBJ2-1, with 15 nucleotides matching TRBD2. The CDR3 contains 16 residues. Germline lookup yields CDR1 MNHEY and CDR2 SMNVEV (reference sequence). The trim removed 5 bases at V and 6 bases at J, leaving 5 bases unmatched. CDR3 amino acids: CASSLGTSGRTNEQFF. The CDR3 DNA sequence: TGTGCCAGCAGTCTCGGGACTAGCGGGAGGACCAATGAGCAGTTCTTC.

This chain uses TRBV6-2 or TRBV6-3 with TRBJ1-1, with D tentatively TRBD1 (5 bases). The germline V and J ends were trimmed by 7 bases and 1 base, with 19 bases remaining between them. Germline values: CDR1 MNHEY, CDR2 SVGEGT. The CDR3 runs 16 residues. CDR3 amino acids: CASTLRGWKPNTEAFF. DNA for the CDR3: TGTGCCAGCACCCTCCGGGGGTGGAAACCGAACACTGAAGCTTTCTTT.

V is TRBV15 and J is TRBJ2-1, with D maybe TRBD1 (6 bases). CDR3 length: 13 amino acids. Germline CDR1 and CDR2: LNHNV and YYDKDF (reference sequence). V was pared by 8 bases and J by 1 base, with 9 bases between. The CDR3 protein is CATADRSYNEQFF. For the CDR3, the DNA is TGTGCCACCGCAGACAGGTCCTACAATGAGCAGTTCTTC. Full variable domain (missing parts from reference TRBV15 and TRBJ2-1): DAMVIQNPRYQVTQFGKPVTLSCSQTLNHNVMYWYQQKSSQAPKLLFHYYDKDFNNEADTPDNFQSRRPNTSFCFLDIRSPGLGDTAMYLCATADRSYNEQFFGPGTRLTVL.

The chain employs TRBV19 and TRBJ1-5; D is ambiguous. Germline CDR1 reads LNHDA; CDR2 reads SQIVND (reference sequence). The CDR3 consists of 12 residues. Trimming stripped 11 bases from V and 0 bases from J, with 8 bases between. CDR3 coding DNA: TGTGCCTCCAGAGGTAGCAATCAGCCCCAGCATTTT. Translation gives CASRGSNQPQHF.

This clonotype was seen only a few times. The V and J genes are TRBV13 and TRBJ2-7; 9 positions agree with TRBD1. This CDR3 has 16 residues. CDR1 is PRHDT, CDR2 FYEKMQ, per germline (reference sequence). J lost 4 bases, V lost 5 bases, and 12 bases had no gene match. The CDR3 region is CASSPSRDRDRYEQYF. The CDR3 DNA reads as TGTGCCAGCAGCCCCAGCCGGGACAGGGACCGGTACGAGCAGTACTTC. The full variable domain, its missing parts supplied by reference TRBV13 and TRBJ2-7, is AAGVIQSPRHLIKEKRETATLKCYPIPRHDTVYWYQQGPGQDPQFLISFYEKMQSDKGSIPDRFSAQQFSDYHSELNMSSLELGDSALYFCASSPSRDRDRYEQYFGPGTRLTVT.

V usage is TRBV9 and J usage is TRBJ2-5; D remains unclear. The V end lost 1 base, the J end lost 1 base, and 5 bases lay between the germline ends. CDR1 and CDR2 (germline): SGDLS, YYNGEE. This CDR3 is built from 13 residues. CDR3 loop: CASSVTLQETQYF. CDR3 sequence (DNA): TGTGCCAGCAGCGTAACTCTCCAAGAGACCCAGTACTTC.